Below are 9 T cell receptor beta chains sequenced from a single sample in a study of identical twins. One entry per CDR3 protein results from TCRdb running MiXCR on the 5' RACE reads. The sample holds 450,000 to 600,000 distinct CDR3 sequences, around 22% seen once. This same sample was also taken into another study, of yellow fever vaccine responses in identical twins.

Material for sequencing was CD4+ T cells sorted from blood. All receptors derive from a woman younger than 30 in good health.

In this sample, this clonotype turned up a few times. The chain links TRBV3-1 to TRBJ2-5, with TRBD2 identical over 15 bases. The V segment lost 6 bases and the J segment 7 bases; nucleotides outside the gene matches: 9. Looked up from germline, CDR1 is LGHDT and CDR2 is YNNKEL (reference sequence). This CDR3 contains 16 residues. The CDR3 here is CASSRTSGGAVGTQYF. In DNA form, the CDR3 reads TGTGCCAGCAGTCGGACTAGCGGGGGGGCCGTAGGGACCCAGTACTTC.

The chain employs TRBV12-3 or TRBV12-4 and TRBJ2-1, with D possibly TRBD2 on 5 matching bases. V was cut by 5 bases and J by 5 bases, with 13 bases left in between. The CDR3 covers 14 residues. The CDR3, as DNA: TGTGCCAGCAGTGAGGGATTTTGGAACAATGAGCAGTTCTTC. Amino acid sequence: CASSEGFWNNEQFF.

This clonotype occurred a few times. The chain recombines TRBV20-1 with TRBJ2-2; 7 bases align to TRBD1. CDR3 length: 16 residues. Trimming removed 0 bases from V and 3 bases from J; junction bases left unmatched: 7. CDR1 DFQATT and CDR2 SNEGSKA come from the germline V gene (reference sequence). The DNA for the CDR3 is TGCAGTGCTAGAGATCCCGACAGGGAGTACACCGGGGAGCTGTTTTTT. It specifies CSARDPDREYTGELFF.

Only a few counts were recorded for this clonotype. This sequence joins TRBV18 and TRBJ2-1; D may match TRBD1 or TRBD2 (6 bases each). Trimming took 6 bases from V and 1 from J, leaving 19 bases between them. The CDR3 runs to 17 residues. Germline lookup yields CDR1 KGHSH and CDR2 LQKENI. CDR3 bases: TGTGCCAGCTCTTCTTCGGGGGCTATGGGATCCTACAATGAGCAGTTCTTC. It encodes CASSSSGAMGSYNEQFF.

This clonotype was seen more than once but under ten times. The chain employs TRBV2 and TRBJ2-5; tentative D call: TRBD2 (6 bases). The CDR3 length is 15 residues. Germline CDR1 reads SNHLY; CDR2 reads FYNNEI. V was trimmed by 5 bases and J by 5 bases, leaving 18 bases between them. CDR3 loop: CASSKGLLFGETQYF. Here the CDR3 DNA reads TGTGCCAGCAGTAAGGGACTTCTGTTTGGGGAGACCCAGTACTTC. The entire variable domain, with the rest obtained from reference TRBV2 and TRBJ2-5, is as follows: EPEVTQTPSHQVTQMGQEVILRCVPISNHLYFYWYRQILGQKVEFLVSFYNNEISEKSEIFDDQFSVERPDGSNFTLKIRSTKLEDSAMYFCASSKGLLFGETQYFGPGTRLLVL.

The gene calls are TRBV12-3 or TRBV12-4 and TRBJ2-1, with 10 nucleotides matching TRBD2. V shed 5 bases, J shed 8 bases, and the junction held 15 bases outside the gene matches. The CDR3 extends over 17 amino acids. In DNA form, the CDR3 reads TGTGCCAGCAGTATACCCAAGACTAGCGGGTCGGGCGATGAGCAGTTCTTC. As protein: CASSIPKTSGSGDEQFF.

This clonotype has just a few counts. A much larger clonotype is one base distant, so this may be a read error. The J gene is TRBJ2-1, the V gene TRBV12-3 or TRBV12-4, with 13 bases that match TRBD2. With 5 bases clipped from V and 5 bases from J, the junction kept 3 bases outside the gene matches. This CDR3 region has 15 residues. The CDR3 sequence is CASSTGTSGNNEQFF. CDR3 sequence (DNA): TGTGCCAGCAGTACCGGGACTAGCGGGAACAATGAGCAGTTCTTC.

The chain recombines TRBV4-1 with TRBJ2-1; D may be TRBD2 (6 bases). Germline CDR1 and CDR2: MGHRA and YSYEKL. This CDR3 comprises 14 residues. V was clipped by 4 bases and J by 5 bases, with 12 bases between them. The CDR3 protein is CASSLWEDDNEQFF. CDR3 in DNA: TGCGCCAGCAGCCTCTGGGAGGACGACAATGAGCAGTTCTTC.

The chain's CDR3 is CASGGTGLALLEQYF. The CDR3 coding sequence is TGTGCCAGCGGGGGAACGGGACTAGCGCTGCTCGAGCAGTACTTC. V usage is TRBV25-1 and J usage is TRBJ2-7, with TRBD2 matching over 10 bases. Germline V CDR1 and CDR2: MGHDK, SYGVNS. The CDR3 has 15 residues. After removal of 8 bases from V and 6 bases from J, the junction contained 13 bases not matched to a gene.